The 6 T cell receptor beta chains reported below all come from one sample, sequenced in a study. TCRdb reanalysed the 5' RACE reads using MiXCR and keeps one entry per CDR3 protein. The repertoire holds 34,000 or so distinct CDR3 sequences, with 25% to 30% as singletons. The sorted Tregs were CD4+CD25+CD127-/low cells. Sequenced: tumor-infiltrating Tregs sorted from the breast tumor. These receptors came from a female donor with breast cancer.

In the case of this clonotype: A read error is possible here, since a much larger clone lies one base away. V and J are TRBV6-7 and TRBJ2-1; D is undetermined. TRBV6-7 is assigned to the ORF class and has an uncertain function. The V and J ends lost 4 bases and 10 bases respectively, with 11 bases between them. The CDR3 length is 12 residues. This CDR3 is CASSFRSGEQFF. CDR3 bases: TGTGCCAGCAGTTTCCGATCCGGGGAGCAGTTCTTC.

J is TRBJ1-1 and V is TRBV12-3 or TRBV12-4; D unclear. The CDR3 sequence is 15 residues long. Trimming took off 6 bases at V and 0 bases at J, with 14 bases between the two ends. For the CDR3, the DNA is TGTGCCAGCAGCCCCTGGCCATCCATGAACACTGAAGCTTTCTTT. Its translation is CASSPWPSMNTEAFF.

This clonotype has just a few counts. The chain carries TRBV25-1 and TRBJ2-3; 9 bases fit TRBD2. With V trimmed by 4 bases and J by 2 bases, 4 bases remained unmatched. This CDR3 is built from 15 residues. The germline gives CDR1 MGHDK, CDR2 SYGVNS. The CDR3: CASSVSGRDTDTQYF. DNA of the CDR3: TGTGCCAGCAGTGTTAGCGGGAGAGACACAGATACGCAGTATTTT.

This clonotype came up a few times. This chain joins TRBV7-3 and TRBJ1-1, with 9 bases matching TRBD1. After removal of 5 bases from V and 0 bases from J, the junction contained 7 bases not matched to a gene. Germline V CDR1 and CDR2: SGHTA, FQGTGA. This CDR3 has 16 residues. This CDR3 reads CASSGRDRALNTEAFF. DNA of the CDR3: TGTGCCAGCAGCGGCCGGGACAGGGCCCTGAACACTGAAGCTTTCTTT.

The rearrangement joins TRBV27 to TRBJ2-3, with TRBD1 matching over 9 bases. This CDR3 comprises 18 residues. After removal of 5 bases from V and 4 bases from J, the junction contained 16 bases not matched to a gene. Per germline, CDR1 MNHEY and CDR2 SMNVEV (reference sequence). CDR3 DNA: TGTGCCAGCAGTGCAACTGTACTACAGGGGGCTCATTCAGATACGCAGTATTTT. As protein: CASSATVLQGAHSDTQYF.

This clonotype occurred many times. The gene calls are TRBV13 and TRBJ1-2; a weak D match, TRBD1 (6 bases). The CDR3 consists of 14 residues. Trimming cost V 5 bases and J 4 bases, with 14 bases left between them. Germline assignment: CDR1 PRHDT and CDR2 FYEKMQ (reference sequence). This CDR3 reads CASSLQKGGYGYTF. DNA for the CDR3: TGTGCCAGCAGCCTTCAAAAGGGGGGCTATGGCTACACCTTC.